Below are 24 T cell receptor beta chains sequenced from a single sample in a study of Graves' ophthalmopathy and Graves' hyperthyroidism. The TCR beta CDR3 regions underwent amplification from RNA transcripts. The workflow started with a first-round RT-PCR run with HTBI primers and then moved on to a second-round multiplex PCR. TCRdb itself ran the multiplex PCR reads through MiXCR, one entry per CDR3 protein. The profile shows 1 million to 1.3 million distinct CDR3 sequences, approximately 35% of them singletons. Sequenced input: peripheral blood or thyroid tissue (not recorded which). The receptors come from an adult man with Graves' hyperthyroidism.

The chain carries TRBV27 and TRBJ2-5, with 11 bases that match TRBD2. There are 15 residues in the CDR3. The germline V gene has CDR1 MNHEY and CDR2 SMNVEV (reference sequence). The junction had 10 bases not matched to a gene; V was cut back by 8 bases and J by 5 bases. Written as DNA, the CDR3 is TGTGCCAGCCGCCAACTAGCGGGGGTGCGGGAGACCCAGTACTTC. Amino acid sequence: CASRQLAGVRETQYF.

This clonotype was observed many times. The CDR3 DNA is TGCAGCGTTGCATCCGACCCGTTCACTGAAGCTTTCTTT. It is translated as CSVASDPFTEAFF. The J gene is TRBJ1-1, the V gene TRBV29-1; no definite D call. V gave up 4 bases and J gave up 4 bases, with 13 bases separating them. The CDR3 spans 13 residues. In germline, CDR1 is SQVTM, CDR2 ANQGSEA.

Of note for this clonotype: A single base separates this from a much larger clone, so it may be a read error. The rearrangement joins TRBV14 to TRBJ1-1; D perhaps matches TRBD1 (6 bases). Trimming took 4 bases from V and 3 from J, leaving 18 bases between them. CDR1 SGHDN and CDR2 FVKESK come from the germline V gene. There are 16 residues in the CDR3. CDR3: CASSPGVSRGYTEAFF. The CDR3 nucleotides are TGTGCCAGCAGCCCAGGGGTTAGCAGGGGATACACTGAAGCTTTCTTT. The whole variable domain, remainder taken from reference TRBV14 and TRBJ1-1, is EAGVTQFPSHSVIEKGQTVTLRCDPISGHDNLYWYRRVMGKEIKFLLHFVKESKQDESGMPNNRFLAERTGGTYSTLKVQPAELEDSGVYFCASSPGVSRGYTEAFFGQGTRLTVV.

The V call is TRBV7-8, the J call TRBJ2-7; 14 bases are a match to TRBD2. CDR1 SGHVS and CDR2 FQNEAQ come from the germline V gene. V was pared by 6 bases and J by 6 bases, with 4 bases of the junction left unmatched. The CDR3 has 14 residues. In nucleotides, the CDR3 is TGTGCCAGCAGGTCTGGGACTAGCGGGAGCGAGCAGTACTTC. This gives the protein CASRSGTSGSEQYF.

This clonotype showed up many times. The chain combines TRBV12-3 or TRBV12-4 with TRBJ1-2, with D unclear. The CDR3 consists of 13 residues. Trimming removed 3 bases from V and 11 bases from J, with 16 bases in between. In nucleotides, the CDR3 is TGTGCCAGCAGTTTGGGCCTTAAGGCTCCTTACACCTTC. Translating gives CASSLGLKAPYTF.

A few counts support this clonotype. The gene calls are TRBV28 and TRBJ2-7; D unresolved. The V gene lost 6 bases and the J gene lost 7 bases, with 10 bases spanning the gap. This CDR3 has 11 residues. Germline V gives CDR1 MDHEN, CDR2 SYDVKM. The CDR3 coding sequence is TGTGCCAGCAGCAACCCGGTGGAGCAGTACTTC. This codes for CASSNPVEQYF.

This clonotype was detected many times. The rearrangement uses TRBV7-9 and TRBJ1-2, with TRBD1 as a possible D gene (6 bases). Trimming left V 1 base short and J 6 bases short, with 12 bases between. The CDR3 extends over 14 amino acids. Germline loops: CDR1 SEHNR, CDR2 FQNEAQ (reference sequence). The CDR3 sequence: CASSLDGGRNGYTF. In DNA, the CDR3 is TGTGCCAGCAGCTTAGACGGGGGGCGGAATGGCTACACCTTC.

This clonotype was picked up many times. The chain joins TRBV24-1 to TRBJ2-5; perhaps TRBD1 as D (6 bases). CDR3 size: 15 residues. Germline CDR1 is KGHDR and CDR2 is SFDVKD. The V end lost 3 bases, the J end lost 3 bases, and 13 bases lay between the germline ends. Here the CDR3 reads CATSDSQGTKETQYF. The CDR3 DNA reads as TGTGCCACCAGTGATAGCCAGGGGACGAAAGAGACCCAGTACTTC.

This clonotype showed up many times. The chain couples TRBV12-3 or TRBV12-4 to TRBJ1-1; D is unclear. The V gene lost 2 bases and the J gene lost 4 bases, with 8 bases spanning the gap. The CDR3 runs 13 residues. CDR3 loop: CASSLQDLTEAFF. The CDR3 DNA follows: TGTGCCAGCAGTTTACAGGACCTCACTGAAGCTTTCTTT.

The table lists this clonotype with a few counts. The chain uses TRBV6-5 and TRBJ1-4; 9 positions agree with TRBD2. The J call is uncertain, as TRBJ2-2 better fits the DNA end. CDR3 length equals 14 residues. In germline, CDR1 is MNHEY, CDR2 SVGAGI. The CDR3 loop reads CASSYASGTGELFF. For the CDR3, the DNA is TGTGCCAGCAGTTACGCTAGCGGGACGGGGGAGCTGTTTTTT.

This rearrangement joins TRBV7-9 to TRBJ1-2; a possible D gene is TRBD1 (5 bases). CDR3 length equals 16 residues. V lost 5 bases, J lost 4 bases, and 20 bases lay in between. The germline V gene has CDR1 SEHNR and CDR2 FQNEAQ (reference sequence). Here the CDR3 DNA reads TGTGCCAGCAGCCGTGGGACCCACAATACCGCCTATGGCTACACCTTC. Translation gives CASSRGTHNTAYGYTF.

In this sample, this clonotype turned up a few times. The chain is built from TRBV29-1 and TRBJ2-5; no clear D. V shed 5 bases and J shed 0 bases, with 7 bases lying between them. The CDR3 spans 12 residues. CDR1 is SQVTM and CDR2 is ANQGSEA in the germline V gene. CDR3 coding DNA: TGCAGCGTTCGCAGGTACCAAGAGACCCAGTACTTC. Protein: CSVRRYQETQYF.

The chain links TRBV11-2 to TRBJ2-7; tentative D call: TRBD1 (6 bases). Deletions cut 7 bases from V and 0 bases from J, with 19 bases between. The length of the CDR3 is 16 residues. Germline V lookup: CDR1 SGHAT, CDR2 FQNNGV. The chain's CDR3 is CASTLIGGATSYEQYF. CDR3 in DNA: TGTGCCAGCACCCTAATAGGGGGAGCGACCTCCTACGAGCAGTACTTC.

The V gene is TRBV13, the J gene TRBJ1-6; TRBD1 matches 9 bases. Germline values: CDR1 PRHDT, CDR2 FYEKMQ (reference sequence). This CDR3 is built from 17 residues. J lost 4 bases, V lost 1 base, and 5 bases had no gene match. CDR3 bases: TGTGCCAGCAGCTTAGCGCAGGACAGGGGATATAATTCACCCCTCCACTTT. Amino acids: CASSLAQDRGYNSPLHF.

V and J are TRBV29-1 and TRBJ1-2, with 8 nucleotides matching TRBD1. V gave up 6 bases and J gave up 6 bases; unmatched junction bases: 6. The CDR3 runs to 12 residues. The germline gives CDR1 SQVTM, CDR2 ANQGSEA. The CDR3 here is CSVRQGANGYTF. CDR3 DNA: TGCAGCGTCCGGCAGGGGGCGAATGGCTACACCTTC.

This clonotype has more than one count but fewer than ten. DNA for the CDR3: TGCAGTGCCCGCGGACTAGTCGGGCACGAGCAGTACTTC. This translates into CSARGLVGHEQYF. The V call is TRBV20-1, the J call TRBJ2-7; TRBD2 matches at 7 bases. CDR1 and CDR2 (germline): DFQATT, SNEGSKA (reference sequence). The CDR3 length is 13 residues. V lost 6 bases to trimming and J lost 5 bases; unmatched junction nucleotides: 10.

This clonotype was seen at least ten times. This chain connects TRBV12-3 or TRBV12-4 to TRBJ1-1, with D hard to call. This CDR3 comprises 13 residues. Deletions cut 8 bases from V and 1 base from J, with 11 bases between. The CDR3: CASRPKGNTEAFF. CDR3 nucleotide sequence: TGTGCCAGCCGTCCTAAGGGGAACACTGAAGCTTTCTTT.

This clonotype has at least ten counts. As DNA, the CDR3 is TGTGCCAGCAGTGAGGCGGTTGGTTGGGCCAACGTCCTGACTTTC. It yields the protein CASSEAVGWANVLTF. This chain uses TRBV2 with TRBJ2-6; unclear D gene. V lost 3 bases, J lost 5 bases, and 11 bases lay in between. This CDR3 has 15 amino acids. Germline V gene sequence: CDR1 SNHLY, CDR2 FYNNEI.

The chain combines TRBV6-1 with TRBJ1-1; 8 bases match TRBD1. Germline V gives CDR1 MNHNS, CDR2 SASEGT. CDR3 length equals 16 residues. Germline trimming cut 6 bases from V and 1 base from J; bases unmatched to any gene: 10. CDR3 in amino acids: CASRDSGGARNTEAFF. CDR3 DNA sequence: TGTGCCAGCAGAGACTCAGGGGGCGCGAGGAACACTGAAGCTTTCTTT.

This clonotype was seen ten or more times. The rearrangement links TRBV2 to TRBJ2-7, with unresolved D. The CDR3 is 13 amino acids. Trimming stripped 2 bases from V and 3 bases from J, with 8 bases between. Germline CDR1 SNHLY, CDR2 FYNNEI. The CDR3 is CASSERVGYEQYF. CDR3 nucleotide sequence: TGTGCCAGCAGTGAAAGAGTCGGCTACGAGCAGTACTTC. Based on the CDR3 plus reference TRBV2 and TRBJ2-7, the full variable domain is EPEVTQTPSHQVTQMGQEVILRCVPISNHLYFYWYRQILGQKVEFLVSFYNNEISEKSEIFDDQFSVERPDGSNFTLKIRSTKLEDSAMYFCASSERVGYEQYFGPGTRLTVT.

There are many counts of this clonotype. The chain links TRBV2 to TRBJ1-1, with D uncertain. Trimming left V 5 bases short and J 0 bases short, with 10 bases between. Germline CDR1 SNHLY, CDR2 FYNNEI. The CDR3 is made up of 14 amino acids. The chain's CDR3 is CASSRYGMNTEAFF. CDR3 nucleotides: TGTGCCAGCAGTAGGTACGGGATGAACACTGAAGCTTTCTTT.

This clonotype was found many times. CDR3 DNA: TGTGCCACCAGCAGAGATGGGTCGGAGACCCAGTACTTC. Its protein product is CATSRDGSETQYF. The chain uses TRBV15 and TRBJ2-5; D unresolved. Per the germline V gene, CDR1 is LNHNV and CDR2 is YYDKDF (reference sequence). This CDR3 region has 13 residues. V was pared by 0 bases and J by 5 bases, with 7 bases between.

This chain connects TRBV29-1 to TRBJ1-4; D gene uncertain. This CDR3 spans 12 amino acids. Between the trimmed V and J ends, which lost 7 bases and 3 bases, there was a span of 9 bases. The germline V gene has CDR1 SQVTM and CDR2 ANQGSEA. CDR3 sequence reads: CSEAVANEKLFF. The CDR3, as DNA: TGCAGCGAAGCGGTCGCTAATGAAAAACTGTTTTTT.

In its sample, this clonotype was seen many times. V gene TRBV29-1 combines with J gene TRBJ1-5; 8 bases fit TRBD1. V shed 5 bases and J 5 bases; nucleotides not matched to a gene: 8. Germline-derived CDR1 and CDR2 are SQVTM and ANQGSEA. The CDR3 runs 14 residues. In DNA, the CDR3 is TGCAGCGTTTCCGCAGGGGGCTGGGATCAGCCCCAGCATTTT. Protein product: CSVSAGGWDQPQHF.